This T cell receptor (beta chain) was obtained from a study of read filtering for tumor transcriptome and immune sequencing. The CDR3 covers 13 residues. CDR1 and CDR2 from the germline V gene are MGHDK and SYGVNS. J lost 5 bases, V lost 10 bases, and 8 bases had no gene match. This clonotype occurred many times. The library was built from around 0.4 ug RNA with molecular barcoded adaptors for alpha/delta and beta/gamma chains. MiXCR, applied by TCRdb to the reads, yields one record per CDR3 protein. The profile covers more than 30,000 distinct CDR3 sequences, with roughly 13% appearing a single time and around 36% taken by the ten largest.

This sequence originates from a donor at least 40 years old with multiple myeloma. What was sequenced was a population of CD138-negative cells sorted from bone marrow. The chain uses TRBV25-1 and TRBJ2-1, with 7 bases identical to TRBD2. CDR3: CATGSGIHNEQFF. Written as DNA, the CDR3 is TGTGCCACCGGGAGCGGGATCCACAATGAGCAGTTCTTC.